This T cell receptor (beta chain) stems from a study of PD-1 blockade in mismatch repair-deficient tumors. Study-level information: Patients had 12 to 13 mismatch repair-deficient cancer types and were previously treated and progressing.

Between the trimmed V and J ends, which lost 0 bases and 5 bases, there was a span of 15 bases. The length of the CDR3 is 15 residues. Germline CDR1 reads SGHDT; CDR2 reads YYEEEE. Comment on this clone: Its antigen is not known.

All patients were mismatch repair deficient, assessed by either PCR or immunohistochemistry. TCR sequencing covered three patients who responded to pembrolizumab. Study results and limitations: Rapid post-treatment expansion, then contraction, generally preceding radiologic response, marked tumor-resident clones.

Clones were read by immunoSEQ multiplex PCR, and TCRdb kept only the in-frame ones, dropping some. The sample gives about 100,000 clones, about 79% of which show up once; around 6.9% is in the top ten. This sample comprised peripheral blood, obtained around 8 months after starting pembrolizumab. This TCR came from an adult with mismatch repair-deficient cancer. This sequence joins TRBV5-6 and TRBJ2-7; perhaps D is TRBD1 or TRBD2 (5 bases each). CDR3 sequence: CASSLAGTANDEQYF. The CDR3 DNA reads as TGTGCCAGCAGCTTGGCCGGGACCGCAAATGACGAGCAGTACTTC.